This TCR beta chain derives from a study of high-grade serous ovarian cancer treatment subgroups. Sequencing used immunoSEQ multiplex PCR; TCRdb keeps in-frame clones, though not all of them. Of around 30,000 clones in the sample, around 80% were seen once. Overall study results and limits: Only CDR3 was analyzed; CDR1 and CDR2 were not.

Tumor samples were obtained before definitive surgery or chemotherapy. Of note for this clone: Its target is not known.

V was trimmed by 2 bases and J by 2 bases, leaving 10 bases between them. The CDR3 is 15 amino acids. CDR1 and CDR2 from the germline V gene are MGHDK and SYGVNS. The sample taken for sequencing was tumor tissue. The V gene is TRBV25-1, the J gene TRBJ2-1, with D perhaps matching TRBD2 (6 bases). The TCR originated in a human donor with high-grade serous ovarian cancer. Written as DNA, the CDR3 is TGTGCCAGCAGTGAACCCCAGCGGGCCTACAATGAGCAGTTCTTC. Translating gives CASSEPQRAYNEQFF.